This T cell receptor (beta chain) was identified during a study of T cell changes during pregnancy in multiple sclerosis. The germline V gene has CDR1 PRHDT and CDR2 FYEKMQ (reference sequence). The CDR3 sequence is 13 residues long. Comments on this clone: The junction departs from the called germline gene at one end, perhaps through a read error.

Using immunoSEQ multiplex PCR, the repertoire was profiled, and TCRdb retains in-frame clones only, with some absent. The sample lists under 30,000 clones, 80% to 90% seen once, with approximately 6.9% in the top ten. V is TRBV13 and J is TRBJ2-1; D ambiguous. The receptor was derived from a female donor with multiple sclerosis, enrolled in a pregnancy study. Sequenced material: CD8+ T cells from peripheral blood mononuclear cells, taken in the second trimester of pregnancy. CDR3 region: CASRLAVYNEQFF. The CDR3 DNA reads TGTGCCAGCAGGTTAGCCGTCTACAATGAGCAGTTCTTC.